The rows below give T cell receptor beta chains drawn from one sample of a study of cytomegalovirus exposure and HLA in healthy donors. Data came from immunoSEQ multiplex PCR; TCRdb stores just in-frame clones and leaves some out. Here the sample spans some 150,000 clones, around 68% being singletons. Sequencing was carried out using PBMCs. These receptors all come from a man aged 25-45 years in good health and CMV-seronegative. Each CDR3 is given with its conserved first and last residue. D genes are given only for firm matches. The size field is filled for only some rows; it gives once, few, many or a size class.

>TRBD1|-|TRBV5-1|TRBJ2-4
TGCGCCAGCAGCCCTCGGACAGGGAATCCCAAAAACATTCAGTACTTC
CASSPRTGNPKNIQYF
>-|-|TRBV4-1|TRBJ2-7
TGCGCCAGCAGCCAAATGGGGGGATCCTACGAGCAGTACTTC
CASSQMGGSYEQYF
>TRBD1|-|TRBV5-4|TRBJ2-2
TGTGCCAGCAGCTGGGGACAGGTTGGGACCGGGGAGCTGTTTTTT
CASSWGQVGTGELFF
>TRBD2|-|TRBV10-3|TRBJ2-3
TGTGCCATTAGTGGCCGCGGGACTAGCGGGGGCCTTAGCACAGATACGCAGTATTTT
CAISGRGTSGGLSTDTQYF
>-|-|TRBV30|TRBJ2-1
TGTGCCTGGGGGAGGGGGGCCGGATTTGAGCAGTTCTTC
CAWGRGAGFEQFF
>TRBD1|medium-sized|TRBV6-5|TRBJ1-4
TGTGCCAGCAAGTCGGGACAGGGTCAAGAAAAACTGTTTTTT
CASKSGQGQEKLFF
>TRBD1|-|TRBV30|TRBJ1-2
TGTGCCTGGAGTGGACAGGGTCGAGGGGGCTACACCTTC
CAWSGQGRGGYTF
>TRBD1|-|TRBV10-3|TRBJ2-7
TGTGCCATCAGTGAGGAGACAGGGGAGGTCTACGAGCAGTACTTC
CAISEETGEVYEQYF
>-|once|TRBV29-1|TRBJ2-1
TGCAGCGTTGGAGGGGAGGACCGGGAGCAGTTCTTC
CSVGGEDREQFF
>-|-|TRBV28|TRBJ1-1
TGTGCCAGCACCCGCGGTGAAGCTTTCTTT
CASTRGEAFF
>TRBD1|-|TRBV20-1|TRBJ2-1
TGCAGTGCTAGAATCGGACAGGGCAATTTCTTC
CSARIGQGNFF
>-|-|TRBV28|TRBJ1-2
TGTGCCAGCAGTGGGCCGGGACAACTTCTCTATGGCTACACCTTC
CASSGPGQLLYGYTF
>-|-|TRBV19|TRBJ1-1
TGTGCCAGTACTCTTCGTCCGAACACTGAAGCTTTCTTT
CASTLRPNTEAFF
>TRBD2|-|TRBV4-3|TRBJ2-1
TGCGCCAGCAGCCGAGGGGGACTAGCGGGGGTCAATGAGCAGTTCTTC
CASSRGGLAGVNEQFF